Reported below is one T cell receptor (beta chain). The junction and the germline gene differ at one end; a read error may be behind it. Researchers amplified the TCR beta CDR3 regions from RNA transcripts. The study used the HTBI primer set for a first-round RT-PCR of the TCR CDR3. A single record per CDR3 protein comes from TCRdb applying MiXCR to the multiplex PCR reads. The table includes about 680,000 distinct CDR3 sequences, 30% to 40% detected once. The data are from a study of T cells in Graves' hyperthyroidism and ophthalmopathy. CDR1 is ENHRY, CDR2 SYGVKD, per germline. The CDR3 contains 13 residues.

The rearrangement joins TRBV10-3 to TRBJ2-2; D remains ambiguous. The sample taken for sequencing was blood. The sequence came from a woman aged 35 to 49 with Graves' hyperthyroidism. CDR3 bases: TGTGCCAGCAGTTCTTATGACACCGGGGAGCTGTTTTTT. Protein product: CASSSYDTGELFF.